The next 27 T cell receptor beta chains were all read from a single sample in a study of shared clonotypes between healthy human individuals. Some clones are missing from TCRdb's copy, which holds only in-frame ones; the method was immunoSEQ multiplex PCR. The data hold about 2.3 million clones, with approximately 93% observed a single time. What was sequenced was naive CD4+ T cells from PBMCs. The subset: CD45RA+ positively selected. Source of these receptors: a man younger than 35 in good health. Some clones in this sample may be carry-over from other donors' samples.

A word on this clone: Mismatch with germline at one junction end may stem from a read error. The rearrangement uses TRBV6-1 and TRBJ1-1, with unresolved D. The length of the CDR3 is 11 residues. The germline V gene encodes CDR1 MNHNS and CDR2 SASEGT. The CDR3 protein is CARSLLSEAFF. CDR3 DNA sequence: TGTGCCCGCAGTCTCCTTAGTGAAGCTTTCTTT.

The CDR3 protein is CASSRSGRSNNEQFF. CDR3 sequence (DNA): TGTGCCAGCAGCCGAAGCGGGAGGTCGAACAATGAGCAGTTCTTC. The J gene is TRBJ2-1, the V gene TRBV7-2, with 9 bases fitting TRBD2. V lost 5 bases and J lost 5; bases outside the gene matches: 7. Germline CDR1 reads SGHTA; CDR2 reads FQGNSA. The CDR3 is 15 residues long.

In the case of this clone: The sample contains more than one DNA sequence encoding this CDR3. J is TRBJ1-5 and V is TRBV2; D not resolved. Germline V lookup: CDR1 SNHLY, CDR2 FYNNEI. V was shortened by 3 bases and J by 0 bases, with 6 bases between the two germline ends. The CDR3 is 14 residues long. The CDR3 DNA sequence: TGTGCCAGCAGTGACGTGAATAGCAATCAGCCCCAGCATTTT. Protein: CASSDVNSNQPQHF.

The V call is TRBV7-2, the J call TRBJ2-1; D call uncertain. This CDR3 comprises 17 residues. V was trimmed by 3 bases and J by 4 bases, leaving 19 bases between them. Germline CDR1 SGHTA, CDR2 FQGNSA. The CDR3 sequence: CASSLFSPRQDYNEQFF. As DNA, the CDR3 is TGTGCCAGCAGCTTGTTTTCTCCGAGACAAGATTACAATGAGCAGTTCTTC.

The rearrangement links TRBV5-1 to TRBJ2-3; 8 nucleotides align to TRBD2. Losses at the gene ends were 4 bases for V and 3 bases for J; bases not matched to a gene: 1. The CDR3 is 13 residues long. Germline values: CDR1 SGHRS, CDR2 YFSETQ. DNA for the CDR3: TGCGCCAGCAGCGCTAGCGGGACAGATACGCAGTATTTT. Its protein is CASSASGTDTQYF.

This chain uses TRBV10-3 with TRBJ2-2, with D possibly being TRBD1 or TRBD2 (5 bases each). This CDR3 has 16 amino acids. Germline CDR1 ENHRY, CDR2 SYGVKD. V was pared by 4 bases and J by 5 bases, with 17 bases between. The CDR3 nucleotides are TGTGCCATCAGTGGCAGGGCGGGCTCGGCAACCGGGGAGCTGTTTTTT. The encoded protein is CAISGRAGSATGELFF.

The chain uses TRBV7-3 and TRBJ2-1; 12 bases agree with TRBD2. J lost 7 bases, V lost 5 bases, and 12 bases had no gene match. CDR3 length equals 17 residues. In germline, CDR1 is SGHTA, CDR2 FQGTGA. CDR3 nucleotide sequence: TGTGCCAGCAGCCCTGTTCTGGGACTAGCGGGCAGAAATGAGCAGTTCTTC. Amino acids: CASSPVLGLAGRNEQFF.

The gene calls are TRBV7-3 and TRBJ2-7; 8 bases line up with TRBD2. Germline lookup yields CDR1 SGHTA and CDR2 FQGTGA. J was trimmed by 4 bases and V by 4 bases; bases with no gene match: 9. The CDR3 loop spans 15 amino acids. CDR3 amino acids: CASSSRSGTGYEQYF. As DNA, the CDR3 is TGTGCCAGCAGCTCGCGTAGCGGGACCGGATACGAGCAGTACTTC.

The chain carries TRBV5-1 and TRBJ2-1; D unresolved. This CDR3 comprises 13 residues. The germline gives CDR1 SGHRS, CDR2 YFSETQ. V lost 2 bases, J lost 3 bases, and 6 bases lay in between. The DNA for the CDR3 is TGCGCCAGCAGCTTTAGTATCTACAATGAGCAGTTCTTC. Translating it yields CASSFSIYNEQFF.

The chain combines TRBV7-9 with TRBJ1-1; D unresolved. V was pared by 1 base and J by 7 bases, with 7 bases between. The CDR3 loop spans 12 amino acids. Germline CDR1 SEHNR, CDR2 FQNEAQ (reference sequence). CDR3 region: CASSLVQLEAFF. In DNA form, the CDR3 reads TGTGCCAGCAGCTTAGTACAGCTTGAAGCTTTCTTT.

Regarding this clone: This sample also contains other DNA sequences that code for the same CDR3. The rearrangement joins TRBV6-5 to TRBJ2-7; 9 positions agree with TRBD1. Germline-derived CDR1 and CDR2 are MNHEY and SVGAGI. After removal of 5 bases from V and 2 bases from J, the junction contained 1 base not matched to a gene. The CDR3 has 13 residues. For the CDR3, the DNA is TGTGCCAGCAGTCGGACAGGGGCCTACGAGCAGTACTTC. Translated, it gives CASSRTGAYEQYF.

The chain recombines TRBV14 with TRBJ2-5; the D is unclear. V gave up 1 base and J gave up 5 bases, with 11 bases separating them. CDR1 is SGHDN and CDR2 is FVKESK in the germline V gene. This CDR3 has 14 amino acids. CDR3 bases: TGTGCCAGCAGCCAAGGGCTAGTTACGGAGACCCAGTACTTC. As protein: CASSQGLVTETQYF. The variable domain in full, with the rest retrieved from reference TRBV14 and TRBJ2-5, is EAGVTQFPSHSVIEKGQTVTLRCDPISGHDNLYWYRRVMGKEIKFLLHFVKESKQDESGMPNNRFLAERTGGTYSTLKVQPAELEDSGVYFCASSQGLVTETQYFGPGTRLLVL.

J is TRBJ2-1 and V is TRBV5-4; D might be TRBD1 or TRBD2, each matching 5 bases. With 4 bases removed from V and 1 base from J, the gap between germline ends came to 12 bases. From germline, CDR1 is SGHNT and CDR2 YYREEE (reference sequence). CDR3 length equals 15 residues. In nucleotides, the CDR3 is TGTGCCAGCAGCCCTCGGGGCGGTTCCTACAATGAGCAGTTCTTC. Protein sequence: CASSPRGGSYNEQFF.

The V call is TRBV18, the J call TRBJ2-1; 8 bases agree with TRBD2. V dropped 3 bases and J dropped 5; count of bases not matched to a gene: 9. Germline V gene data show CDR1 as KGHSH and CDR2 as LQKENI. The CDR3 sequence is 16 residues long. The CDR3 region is CASSPGGGRSNNEQFF. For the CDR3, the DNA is TGTGCCAGCTCACCCGGCGGCGGGAGGTCCAACAATGAGCAGTTCTTC.

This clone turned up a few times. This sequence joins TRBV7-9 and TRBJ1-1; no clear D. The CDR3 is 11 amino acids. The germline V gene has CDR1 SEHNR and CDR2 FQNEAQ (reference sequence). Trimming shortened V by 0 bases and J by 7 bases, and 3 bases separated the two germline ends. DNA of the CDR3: TGTGCCAGCAGCTTAGCCCTTGAAGCTTTCTTT. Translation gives CASSLALEAFF.

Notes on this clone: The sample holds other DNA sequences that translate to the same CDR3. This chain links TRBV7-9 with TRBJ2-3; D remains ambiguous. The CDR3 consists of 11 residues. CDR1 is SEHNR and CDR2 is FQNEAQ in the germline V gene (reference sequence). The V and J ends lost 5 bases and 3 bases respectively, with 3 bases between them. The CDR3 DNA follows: TGTGCCAGCAGCAGGACAGATACGCAGTATTTT. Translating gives CASSRTDTQYF.

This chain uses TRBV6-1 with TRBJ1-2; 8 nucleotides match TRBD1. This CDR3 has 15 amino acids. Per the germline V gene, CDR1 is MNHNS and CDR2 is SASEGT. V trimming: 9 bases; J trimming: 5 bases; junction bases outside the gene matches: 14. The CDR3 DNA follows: TGTGCCAGTATCGGACAGGGCCGCTACGGTTATGGCTACACCTTC. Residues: CASIGQGRYGYGYTF.

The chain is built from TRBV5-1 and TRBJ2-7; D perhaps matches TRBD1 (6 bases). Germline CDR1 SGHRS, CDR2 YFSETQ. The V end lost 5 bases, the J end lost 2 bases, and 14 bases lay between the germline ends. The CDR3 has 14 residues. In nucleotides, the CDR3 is TGCGCCAGCAGGAAAAACAGGGACCCCTACGAGCAGTACTTC. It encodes CASRKNRDPYEQYF.

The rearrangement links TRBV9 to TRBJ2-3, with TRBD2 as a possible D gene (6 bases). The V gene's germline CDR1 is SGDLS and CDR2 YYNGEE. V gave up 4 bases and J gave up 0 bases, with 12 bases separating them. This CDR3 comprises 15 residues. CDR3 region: CASSPAGYSTDTQYF. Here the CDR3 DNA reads TGTGCCAGCAGCCCAGCGGGCTATAGCACAGATACGCAGTATTTT.

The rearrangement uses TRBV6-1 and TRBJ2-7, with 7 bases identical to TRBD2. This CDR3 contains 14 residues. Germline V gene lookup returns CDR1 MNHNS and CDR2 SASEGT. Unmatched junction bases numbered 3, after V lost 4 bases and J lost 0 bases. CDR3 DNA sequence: TGTGCCAGCAGTGGTTCTAGCGGCTCCTACGAGCAGTACTTC. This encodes CASSGSSGSYEQYF.

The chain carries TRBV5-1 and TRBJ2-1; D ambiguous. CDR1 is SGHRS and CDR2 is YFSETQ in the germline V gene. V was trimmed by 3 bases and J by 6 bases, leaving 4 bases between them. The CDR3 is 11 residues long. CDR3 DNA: TGCGCCAGCAGCTGGCGCAATGAGCAGTTCTTC. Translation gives CASSWRNEQFF.

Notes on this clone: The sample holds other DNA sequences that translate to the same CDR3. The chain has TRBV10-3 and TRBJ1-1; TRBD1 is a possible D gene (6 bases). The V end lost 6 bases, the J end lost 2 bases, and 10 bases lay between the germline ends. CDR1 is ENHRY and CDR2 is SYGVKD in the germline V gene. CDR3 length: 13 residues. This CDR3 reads CAISPQGNTEAFF. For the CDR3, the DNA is TGTGCCATCAGCCCACAGGGCAACACTGAAGCTTTCTTT.

CDR3 nucleotide sequence: TGTGCCAGTAGTCCGCGCGGGGGCCGAAATGAAAAACTGTTTTTT. It translates to CASSPRGGRNEKLFF. This chain joins TRBV19 and TRBJ1-4; perhaps TRBD1 as D (6 bases). This CDR3 has 15 residues. The ends were cut back, 5 bases at V and 5 bases at J, with 15 bases in the middle. CDR1 LNHDA and CDR2 SQIVND come from the germline V gene (reference sequence).

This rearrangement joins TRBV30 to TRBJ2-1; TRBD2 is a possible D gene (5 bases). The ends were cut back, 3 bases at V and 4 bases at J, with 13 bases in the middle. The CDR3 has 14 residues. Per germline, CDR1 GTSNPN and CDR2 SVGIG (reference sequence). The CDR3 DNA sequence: TGTGCCTGGAGCGCTGGAGGAGTTTACAATGAGCAGTTCTTC. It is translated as CAWSAGGVYNEQFF.

The CDR3, as DNA: TGTGCCAGCAGCTTGGTAGGGCAAAGGGAGACCCAGTACTTC. Encoded protein: CASSLVGQRETQYF. The J gene is TRBJ2-5, the V gene TRBV5-6; D remains unclear. Germline loops: CDR1 SGHDT, CDR2 YYEEEE. Trimming took 0 bases from V and 5 from J, leaving 11 bases between them. The CDR3 length is 14 residues.

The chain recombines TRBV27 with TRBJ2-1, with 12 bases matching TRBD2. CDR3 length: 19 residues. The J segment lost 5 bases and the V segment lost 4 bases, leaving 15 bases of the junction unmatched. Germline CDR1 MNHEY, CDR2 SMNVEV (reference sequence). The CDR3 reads CASSSQTSGSWGGNNEQFF. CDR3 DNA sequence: TGTGCCAGCAGTTCCCAGACTAGCGGGAGTTGGGGGGGTAACAATGAGCAGTTCTTC.

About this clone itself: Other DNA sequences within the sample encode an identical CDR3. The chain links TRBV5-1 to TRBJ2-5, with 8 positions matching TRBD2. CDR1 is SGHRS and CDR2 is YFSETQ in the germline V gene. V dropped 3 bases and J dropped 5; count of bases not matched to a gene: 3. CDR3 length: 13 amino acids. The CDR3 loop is CASSSGGGETQYF. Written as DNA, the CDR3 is TGCGCCAGCAGCTCCGGCGGGGGGGAGACCCAGTACTTC. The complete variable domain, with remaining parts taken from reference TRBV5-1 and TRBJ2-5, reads KAGVTQTPRYLIKTRGQQVTLSCSPISGHRSVSWYQQTPGQGLQFLFEYFSETQRNKGNFPGRFSGRQFSNSRSEMNVSTLELGDSALYLCASSSGGGETQYFGPGTRLLVL.